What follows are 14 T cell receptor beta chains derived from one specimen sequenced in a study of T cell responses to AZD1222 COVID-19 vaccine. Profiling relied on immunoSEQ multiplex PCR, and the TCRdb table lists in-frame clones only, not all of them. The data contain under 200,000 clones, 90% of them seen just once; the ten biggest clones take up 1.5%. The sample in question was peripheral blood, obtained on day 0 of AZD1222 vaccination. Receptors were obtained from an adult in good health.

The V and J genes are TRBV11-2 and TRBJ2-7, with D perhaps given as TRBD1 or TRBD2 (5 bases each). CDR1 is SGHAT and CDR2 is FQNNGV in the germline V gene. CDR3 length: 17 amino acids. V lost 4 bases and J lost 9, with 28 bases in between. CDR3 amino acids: CASSSDWPGHNSGRQYF. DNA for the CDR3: TGTGCCAGCAGCTCAGATTGGCCAGGGCATAACTCGGGGAGGCAGTACTTC.

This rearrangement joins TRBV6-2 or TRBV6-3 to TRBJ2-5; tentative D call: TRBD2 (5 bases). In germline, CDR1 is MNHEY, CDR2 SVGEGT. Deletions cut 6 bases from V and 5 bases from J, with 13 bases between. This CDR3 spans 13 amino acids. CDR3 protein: CASSRGSGETQYF. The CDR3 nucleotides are TGTGCCAGCAGCCGCGGGTCGGGGGAGACCCAGTACTTC.

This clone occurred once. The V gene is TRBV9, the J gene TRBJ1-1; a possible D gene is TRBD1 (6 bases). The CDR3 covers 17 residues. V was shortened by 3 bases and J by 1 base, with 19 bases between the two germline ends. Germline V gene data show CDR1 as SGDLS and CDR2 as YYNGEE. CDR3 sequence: CASSATPGGAANTEAFF. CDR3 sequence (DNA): TGTGCCAGCAGCGCCACCCCCGGGGGCGCCGCGAACACTGAAGCTTTCTTT.

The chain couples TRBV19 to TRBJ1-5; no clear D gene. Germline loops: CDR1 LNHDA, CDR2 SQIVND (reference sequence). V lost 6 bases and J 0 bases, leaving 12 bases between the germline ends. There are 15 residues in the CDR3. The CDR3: CASSVGVSSNQPQHF. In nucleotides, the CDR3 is TGTGCCAGTAGCGTGGGAGTCAGTAGCAATCAGCCCCAGCATTTT. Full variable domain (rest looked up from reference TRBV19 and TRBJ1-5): DGGITQSPKYLFRKEGQNVTLSCEQNLNHDAMYWYRQDPGQGLRLIYYSQIVNDFQKGDIAEGYSVSREKKESFPLTVTSAQKNPTAFYLCASSVGVSSNQPQHFGDGTRLSIL.

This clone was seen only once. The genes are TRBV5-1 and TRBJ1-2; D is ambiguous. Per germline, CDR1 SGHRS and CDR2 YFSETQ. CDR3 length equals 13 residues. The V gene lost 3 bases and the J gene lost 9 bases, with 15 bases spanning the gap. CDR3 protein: CASSWGEFRSYTF. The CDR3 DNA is TGCGCCAGCAGCTGGGGAGAATTCAGAAGCTACACCTTC.

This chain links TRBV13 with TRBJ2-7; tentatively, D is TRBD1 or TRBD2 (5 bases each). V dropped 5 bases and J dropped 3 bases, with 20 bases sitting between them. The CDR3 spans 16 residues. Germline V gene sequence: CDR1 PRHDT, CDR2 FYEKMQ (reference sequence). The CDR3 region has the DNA TGTGCCAGCAGCGCCCCTGGGGACGCTAGGGGCTACGAGCAGTACTTC. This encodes CASSAPGDARGYEQYF.

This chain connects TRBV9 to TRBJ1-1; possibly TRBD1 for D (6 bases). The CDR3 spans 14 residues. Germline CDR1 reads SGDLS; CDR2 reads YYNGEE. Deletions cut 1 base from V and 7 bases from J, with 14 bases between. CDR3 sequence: CASSVLTGTDEAFF. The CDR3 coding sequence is TGTGCCAGCAGCGTACTAACAGGGACGGATGAAGCTTTCTTT.

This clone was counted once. The CDR3 DNA reads as TGCGCCAGCAGCTTGTCGCCAGGGGTCTACAATGAGCAGTTCTTC. This encodes CASSLSPGVYNEQFF. The V call is TRBV5-1, the J call TRBJ2-1; D is possibly TRBD1 (6 bases). Per germline, CDR1 SGHRS and CDR2 YFSETQ. The CDR3 sequence is 15 residues long. Trimming cost V 1 base and J 3 bases, with 11 bases left between them.

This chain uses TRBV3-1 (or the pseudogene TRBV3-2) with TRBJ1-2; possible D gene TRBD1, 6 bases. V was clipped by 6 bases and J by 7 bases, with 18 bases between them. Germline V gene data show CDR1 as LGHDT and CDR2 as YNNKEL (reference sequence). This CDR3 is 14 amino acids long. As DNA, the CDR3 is TGTGCCAGCAGTGCTCCGGGCAGGGGAGGTGGCTACACCTTC. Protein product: CASSAPGRGGGYTF.

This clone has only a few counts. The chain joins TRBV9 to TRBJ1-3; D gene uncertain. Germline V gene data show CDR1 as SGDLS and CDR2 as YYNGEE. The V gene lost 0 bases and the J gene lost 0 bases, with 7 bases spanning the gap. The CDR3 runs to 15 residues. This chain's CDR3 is CASSVDVSSGNTIYF. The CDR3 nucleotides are TGTGCCAGCAGCGTAGACGTAAGCTCTGGAAACACCATATATTTT.

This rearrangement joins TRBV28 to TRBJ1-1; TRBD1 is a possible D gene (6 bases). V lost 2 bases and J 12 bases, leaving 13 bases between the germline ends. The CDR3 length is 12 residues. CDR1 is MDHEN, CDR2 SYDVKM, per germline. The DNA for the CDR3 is TGTGCCAGCAGTTTAGCGGGGACATCAACTTTCTTT. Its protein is CASSLAGTSTFF.

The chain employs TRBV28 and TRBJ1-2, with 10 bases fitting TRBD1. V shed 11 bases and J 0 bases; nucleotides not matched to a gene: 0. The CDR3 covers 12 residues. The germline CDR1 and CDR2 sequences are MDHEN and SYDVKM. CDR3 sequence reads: CAGQGANYGYTF. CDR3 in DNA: TGTGCCGGACAGGGGGCTAACTATGGCTACACCTTC.

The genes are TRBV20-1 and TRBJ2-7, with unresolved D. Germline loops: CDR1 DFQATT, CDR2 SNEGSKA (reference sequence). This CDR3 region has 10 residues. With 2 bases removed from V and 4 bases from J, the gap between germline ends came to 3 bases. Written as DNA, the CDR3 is TGCAGTGCTAGACAGTACGAGCAGTACTTC. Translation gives CSARQYEQYF.

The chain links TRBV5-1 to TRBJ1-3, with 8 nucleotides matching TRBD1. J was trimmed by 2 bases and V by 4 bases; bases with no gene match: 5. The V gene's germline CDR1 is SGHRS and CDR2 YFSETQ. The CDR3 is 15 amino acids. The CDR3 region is CASSRDRMTGNTIYF. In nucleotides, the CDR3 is TGCGCCAGCAGCAGGGACAGGATGACTGGAAACACCATATATTTT.